This TCR beta chain was identified in a study of blood T cell repertoires in COVID-19. Study details: From the United States, Italy and Spain came samples of acute and convalescent COVID-19. T cells, B-cell-depleted T cells, or PBMCs provided the cDNA or gDNA that served as material.

In the original analysis: By means of reference gene primer amplification, nucleated cell counts were estimated. The protocol was immunoSEQ multiplex PCR, while the TCRdb copy is restricted to in-frame clones and leaves out a portion. The V and J calls and clone size were taken over from that table, and D and trimming were inferred from the DNA. The sample records nearly 65,000 clones, around 84% being singletons. This CDR3 spans 13 amino acids. The ends were cut back, 6 bases at V and 4 bases at J, with 10 bases in the middle. Germline CDR1 LGHNT, CDR2 FRNRAP. The chain uses TRBV12-5 and TRBJ1-3; no clear D gene. The clonotype comes from a human donor in a cohort sampled during active COVID-19. Sequencing was performed on peripheral blood. The CDR3 loop reads CASGGTSGNTIYF. In DNA form, the CDR3 reads TGTGCTAGTGGCGGTACCTCAGGAAACACCATATATTTT.